The rows below give T cell receptor beta chains drawn from one sample of a study of early T cells in non-severe SARS-CoV-2 infection. MiXCR was run by TCRdb on the 5' RACE reads, yielding one entry per CDR3 protein. This table holds roughly 66,000 distinct CDR3 sequences, 9.1% found once. Material for sequencing was whole blood. The receptors come from an adult who was a healthcare worker with PCR-confirmed SARS-CoV-2 infection or an uninfected control (not recorded which). Both conserved end residues are part of each CDR3. A D gene is named only where the DNA matches it firmly. Where a row states a size, it is once, few, many or the class of an expanded clone; other rows omit it.

v_gene	d_gene	abundance	j_gene	CDR3aa	CDR3nt
TRBV11-2	NA	many	TRBJ2-5	CASSLNSQETQYF	TGTGCCAGCAGCTTAAACAGCCAAGAGACCCAGTACTTC
TRBV3-1	TRBD2	NA	TRBJ2-5	CASSQDEVWTSRAETQYF	TGTGCCAGCAGCCAAGATGAGGTTTGGACTAGCCGGGCGGAGACCCAGTACTTC
TRBV7-2	NA	few	TRBJ1-5	CASSLVPRVNQPQHF	TGTGCCAGCAGCTTAGTTCCCAGGGTCAATCAGCCCCAGCATTTT
TRBV7-2	NA	few	TRBJ2-5	CASSPQGRRQETQYF	TGTGCCAGCAGCCCACAGGGTCGGAGGCAAGAGACCCAGTACTTC
TRBV20-1	NA	NA	TRBJ2-7	CSARGPPSGPSYEQYF	TGCAGTGCTAGAGGGCCCCCCAGCGGCCCCTCCTACGAGCAGTACTTC
TRBV29-1	NA	many	TRBJ2-2	CSVAATGELFF	TGCAGCGTTGCAGCAACCGGGGAGCTGTTTTTT
TRBV7-2	TRBD2	few	TRBJ2-7	CASSLASGTSVVHEQYF	TGTGCCAGCAGCTTAGCGTCTGGGACTAGTGTAGTCCACGAGCAGTACTTC
TRBV7-2	NA	NA	TRBJ1-4	CASSSGYEKLFF	TGTGCCAGCAGCTCAGGGTATGAAAAACTGTTTTTT
TRBV19	NA	many	TRBJ1-5	CASSADNSNQPQHF	TGTGCCAGTAGTGCCGACAATAGCAATCAGCCCCAGCATTTT
TRBV20-1	NA	many	TRBJ2-3	CSAREQGLGTRRNTQYF	TGCAGTGCTAGAGAACAAGGGTTAGGGACCCGTCGAAATACGCAGTATTTT
TRBV6-4	NA	many	TRBJ2-1	CASSEGGGGSYNEQFF	TGTGCCAGCAGTGAGGGGGGCGGGGGCTCCTACAATGAGCAGTTCTTC
TRBV6-1	TRBD2	many	TRBJ2-1	CASTSGRDEQFF	TGTGCCAGCACAAGCGGGAGGGATGAGCAGTTCTTC
TRBV12-3/TRBV12-4	NA	many	TRBJ1-1	CASSLDRMNTEAFF	TGTGCCAGCAGTCTAGACAGGATGAACACTGAAGCTTTCTTT
TRBV3-1	NA	few	TRBJ2-1	CASSQDDRGQAGEQFF	TGTGCCAGCAGCCAAGATGATCGGGGGCAAGCTGGTGAGCAGTTCTTC
TRBV11-2	NA	few	TRBJ2-1	CASSLGSIEQFF	TGTGCCAGCAGCTTAGGCAGTATTGAGCAGTTCTTC
TRBV2	NA	many	TRBJ1-5	CASSESRGNNQPQHF	TGTGCCAGCAGTGAGTCCAGGGGCAACAATCAGCCCCAGCATTTT
TRBV5-6	TRBD1	NA	TRBJ2-7	CASSLPGQDSYEQYF	TGTGCCAGCAGCCTTCCGGGACAGGATTCCTACGAGCAGTACTTC
TRBV29-1	TRBD1	few	TRBJ2-4	CSADRGNIQYF	TGCAGCGCCGACAGGGGAAACATTCAGTACTTC
TRBV6-6	NA	NA	TRBJ1-4	CASTPDGTNEKLFF	TGTGCCAGCACCCCGGACGGCACTAATGAAAAACTGTTTTTT
TRBV27	TRBD1	NA	TRBJ1-2	CASRLGQGYGYTF	TGTGCCAGCAGACTTGGACAGGGCTATGGCTACACCTTC
TRBV4-2	TRBD1	NA	TRBJ1-5	CASSQDRGDRPQHF	TGTGCCAGCAGCCAGGACAGGGGGGATAGGCCCCAGCATTTT
TRBV20-1	TRBD2	NA	TRBJ2-7	CSARDSGRADEQYF	TGCAGTGCTAGAGATAGCGGGAGGGCAGACGAGCAGTACTTC
TRBV5-7	TRBD2	many	TRBJ2-7	CARAGGSSYEQYF	TGTGCCAGGGCGGGGGGAAGCTCCTACGAGCAGTACTTC
TRBV12-3/TRBV12-4	TRBD2	many	TRBJ2-1	CASTPGGSYNEQFF	TGTGCCAGCACTCCGGGGGGGTCCTACAATGAGCAGTTCTTC
TRBV4-2	TRBD2	few	TRBJ2-7	CASSQEERETYEQYF	TGTGCCAGCAGCCAAGAGGAGCGGGAGACCTACGAGCAGTACTTC
TRBV24-1	TRBD2	few	TRBJ2-1	CATSDTGLAGNEQFF	TGTGCCACCAGCGATACGGGACTAGCGGGCAATGAGCAGTTCTTC